The rows below give T cell receptor beta chains drawn from one sample of a study of monozygotic twins with inflammatory bowel disease. TCRdb re-called the 5' RACE reads and catalogs CDR3 proteins one per entry, DNA excluded. The sample is made up of roughly 300,000 distinct CDR3 sequences, and the top ten hold approximately 5.9% of it. Sequenced input: blood. The receptors derive from a human donor with ulcerative colitis or Crohn's disease, or a healthy co-twin of an affected twin (not recorded which). Both conserved end residues are part of each CDR3. Where a row states a size, it is once, few, many or the class of an expanded clone; other rows omit it.

V: TRBV12-2
size: -
J: TRBJ2-7
CDR3: CASRLYGTRGSSEQYF

V: TRBV11-2
size: -
J: TRBJ2-3
CDR3: CASSSRKGGDTQYF

V: TRBV5-5
size: -
J: TRBJ2-7
CDR3: CASSLWSSGRVYEQYF

V: TRBV14
size: -
J: TRBJ2-3
CDR3: CASSQTPTDTQYF

V: TRBV7-2
size: -
J: TRBJ2-7
CDR3: CASSLYPGHSYEQYF

V: TRBV7-9
size: -
J: TRBJ2-4
CDR3: CASSFGDSRNIQYF

V: TRBV10-1
size: -
J: TRBJ2-7
CDR3: CASSESLGYEQYF

V: TRBV18
size: -
J: TRBJ2-2
CDR3: CASSPTGVTGELFF

V: TRBV9
size: -
J: TRBJ2-3
CDR3: CASSTDRGPADTQYF

V: TRBV12-3/TRBV12-4
size: -
J: TRBJ1-6
CDR3: CASSPRDRGNSPLHF

V: TRBV7-2
size: -
J: TRBJ1-1
CDR3: CASSLSPNPVWNTEAFF

V: TRBV6-2/TRBV6-3
size: -
J: TRBJ2-2
CDR3: CASRQLAGETGELFF

V: TRBV7-2
size: medium-sized
J: TRBJ1-2
CDR3: CASTEPPNYGYTF

V: TRBV28
size: -
J: TRBJ2-1
CDR3: CATTAGGPDEQFF

V: TRBV6-1
size: -
J: TRBJ2-7
CDR3: CASSRAGGLYEQYF

V: TRBV2
size: -
J: TRBJ2-3
CDR3: CASSELTRDTQYF

V: TRBV5-1
size: -
J: TRBJ1-1
CDR3: CASSLLTWGAGTEAFF

V: TRBV7-2
size: -
J: TRBJ2-7
CDR3: CASSSKAGSYEQYF

V: TRBV20-1
size: -
J: TRBJ2-1
CDR3: CSAKGLAGGLVYNEQFF

V: TRBV27
size: -
J: TRBJ2-1
CDR3: CASSLIAGTYKEQFF

V: TRBV20-1
size: -
J: TRBJ1-5
CDR3: CSASGGLNNQPQHF

V: TRBV7-2
size: -
J: TRBJ2-5
CDR3: CASREGVETQYF

V: TRBV6-6
size: -
J: TRBJ2-7
CDR3: CASKQGGGYEQYF

V: TRBV20-1
size: -
J: TRBJ1-4
CDR3: CSTVDSNNENLFF

V: TRBV27
size: -
J: TRBJ2-6
CDR3: CASSPLPRGQSTSGANVLTF

V: TRBV28
size: -
J: TRBJ2-1
CDR3: CASSPPDGQTTYNEQFF

V: TRBV29-1
size: -
J: TRBJ1-2
CDR3: CTAGQGNYGYTF

V: TRBV2
size: -
J: TRBJ2-3
CDR3: CAYSRGSGRSDTQYF

V: TRBV6-2/TRBV6-3
size: -
J: TRBJ2-2
CDR3: CASSYPPGTSILKNTGELFF

V: TRBV18
size: -
J: TRBJ2-1
CDR3: CASSPQSSGGNNEQFF

V: TRBV12-3/TRBV12-4
size: -
J: TRBJ1-5
CDR3: CASMRGISNQPQHF

V: TRBV12-3/TRBV12-4
size: -
J: TRBJ1-2
CDR3: CASSPVQGNYGYTF

V: TRBV3-1
size: -
J: TRBJ2-4
CDR3: CASSPTSGADIQYF

V: TRBV6-6
size: -
J: TRBJ1-1
CDR3: CASSSVQGNTEAFF

V: TRBV5-5
size: -
J: TRBJ2-7
CDR3: CASSLGAALSYEQYF

V: TRBV6-6
size: -
J: TRBJ1-4
CDR3: CASSYWEGGLFF

V: TRBV7-9
size: -
J: TRBJ2-1
CDR3: CASSRAGGRHNEQFF

V: TRBV10-3
size: -
J: TRBJ2-5
CDR3: CAISESTPQETQYF

V: TRBV29-1
size: -
J: TRBJ2-7
CDR3: CSVGGAFAYEQYF